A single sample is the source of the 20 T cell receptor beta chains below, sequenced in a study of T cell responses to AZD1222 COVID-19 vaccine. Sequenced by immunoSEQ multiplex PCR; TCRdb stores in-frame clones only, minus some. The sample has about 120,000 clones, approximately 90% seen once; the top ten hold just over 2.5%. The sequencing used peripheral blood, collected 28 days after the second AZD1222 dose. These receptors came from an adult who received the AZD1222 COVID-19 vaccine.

The CDR3 sequence is CASSIRSAVGAAYGYTF. CDR3 DNA sequence: TGTGCCAGTAGTATAAGGTCGGCGGTAGGGGCGGCCTATGGCTACACCTTC. The J gene is TRBJ1-2, the V gene TRBV19; D is possibly TRBD1 (5 bases). V gave up 2 bases and J gave up 4 bases, with 20 bases separating them. This CDR3 has 17 residues. The germline V gene encodes CDR1 LNHDA and CDR2 SQIVND (reference sequence).

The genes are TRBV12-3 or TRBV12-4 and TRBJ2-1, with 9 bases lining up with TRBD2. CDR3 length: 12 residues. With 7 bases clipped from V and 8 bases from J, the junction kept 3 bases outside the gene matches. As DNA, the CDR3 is TGTGCCAGCACGTTAGCGGGGGATGAGCAGTTCTTC. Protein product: CASTLAGDEQFF.

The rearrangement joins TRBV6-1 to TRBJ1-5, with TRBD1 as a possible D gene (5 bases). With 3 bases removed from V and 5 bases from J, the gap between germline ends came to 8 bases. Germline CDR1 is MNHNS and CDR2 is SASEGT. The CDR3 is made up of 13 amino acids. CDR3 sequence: CASSDRVYQPQHF. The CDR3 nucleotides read TGTGCCAGCAGTGACAGGGTTTATCAGCCCCAGCATTTT.

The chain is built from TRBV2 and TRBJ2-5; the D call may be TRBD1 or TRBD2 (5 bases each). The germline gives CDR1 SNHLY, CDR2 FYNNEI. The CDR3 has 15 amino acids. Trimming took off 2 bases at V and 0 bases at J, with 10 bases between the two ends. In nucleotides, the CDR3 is TGTGCCAGCAGTGAAACCCGGGGCTACCAAGAGACCCAGTACTTC. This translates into CASSETRGYQETQYF.

The CDR3, as DNA: TGTGCCAGCACGGCGAGAGACGTCGGAGGGGAGCAGTTCTTC. This encodes CASTARDVGGEQFF. The rearrangement joins TRBV6-5 to TRBJ2-1; possibly TRBD2 for D (6 bases). CDR3 length equals 14 residues. The ends were cut back, 7 bases at V and 10 bases at J, with 20 bases in the middle. Germline V gene sequence: CDR1 MNHEY, CDR2 SVGAGI.

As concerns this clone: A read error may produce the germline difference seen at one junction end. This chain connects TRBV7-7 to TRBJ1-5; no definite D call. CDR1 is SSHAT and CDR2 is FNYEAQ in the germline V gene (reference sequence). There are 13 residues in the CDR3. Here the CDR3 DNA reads TGTGCTAGCAGCTCAGATCCGAATCAGCCCCAGCATTTT. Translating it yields CASSSDPNQPQHF.

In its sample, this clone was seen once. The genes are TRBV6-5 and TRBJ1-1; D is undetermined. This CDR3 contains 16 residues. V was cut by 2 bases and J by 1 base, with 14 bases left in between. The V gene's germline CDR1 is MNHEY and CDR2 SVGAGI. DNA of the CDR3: TGTGCCAGCAGTTACACCGTACGAGGGCGGAACACTGAAGCTTTCTTT. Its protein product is CASSYTVRGRNTEAFF.

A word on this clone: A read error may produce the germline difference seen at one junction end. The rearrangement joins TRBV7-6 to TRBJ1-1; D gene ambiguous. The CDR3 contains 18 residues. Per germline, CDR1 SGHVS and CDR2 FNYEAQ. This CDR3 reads CANSLAPWRSALDTEAFF. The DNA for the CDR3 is TGTGCCAACAGCTTAGCCCCGTGGAGGTCGGCCCTGGACACTGAAGCTTTCTTT.

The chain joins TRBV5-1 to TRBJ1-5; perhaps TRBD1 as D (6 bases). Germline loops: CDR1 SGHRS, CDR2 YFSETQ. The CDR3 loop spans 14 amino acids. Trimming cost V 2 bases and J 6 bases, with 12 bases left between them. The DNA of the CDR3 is TGCGCCAGCAGCTTAGCCGACAGGTCTCAGCCCCAGCATTTT. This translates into CASSLADRSQPQHF.

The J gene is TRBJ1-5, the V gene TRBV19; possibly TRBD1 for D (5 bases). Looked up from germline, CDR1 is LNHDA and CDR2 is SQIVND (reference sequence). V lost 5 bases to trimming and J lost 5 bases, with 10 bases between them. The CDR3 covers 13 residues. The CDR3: CASSGDRDQPQHF. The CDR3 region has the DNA TGTGCCAGTAGTGGGGACCGCGATCAGCCCCAGCATTTT.

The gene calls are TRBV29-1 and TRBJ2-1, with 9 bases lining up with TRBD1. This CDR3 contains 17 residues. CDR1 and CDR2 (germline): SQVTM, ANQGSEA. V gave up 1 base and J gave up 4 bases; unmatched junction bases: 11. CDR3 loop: CSVEGTGEAFFYNEQFF. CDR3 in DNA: TGCAGCGTTGAAGGGACAGGGGAAGCGTTTTTTTACAATGAGCAGTTCTTC.

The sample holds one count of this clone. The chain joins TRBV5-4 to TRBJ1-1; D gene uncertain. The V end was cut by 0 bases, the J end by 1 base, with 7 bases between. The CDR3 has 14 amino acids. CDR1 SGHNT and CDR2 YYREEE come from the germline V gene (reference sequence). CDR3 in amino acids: CASSLAPRNTEAFF. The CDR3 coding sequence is TGTGCCAGCAGCTTGGCTCCAAGGAACACTGAAGCTTTCTTT.

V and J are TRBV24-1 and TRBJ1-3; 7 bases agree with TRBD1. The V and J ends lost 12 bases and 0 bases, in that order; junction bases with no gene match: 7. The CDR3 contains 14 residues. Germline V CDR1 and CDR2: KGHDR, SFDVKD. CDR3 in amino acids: CAPRTGGSGNTIYF. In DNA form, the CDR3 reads TGTGCCCCACGGACAGGCGGCTCTGGAAACACCATATATTTT.

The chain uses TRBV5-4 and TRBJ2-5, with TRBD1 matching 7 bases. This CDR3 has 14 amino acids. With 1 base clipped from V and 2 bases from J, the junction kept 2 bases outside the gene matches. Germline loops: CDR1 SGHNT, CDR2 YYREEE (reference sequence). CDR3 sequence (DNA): TGTGCCAGCAGCTTGAACAGGGGTCAAGAGACCCAGTACTTC. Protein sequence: CASSLNRGQETQYF.

CDR3 loop: CASSPRTAGNTGELFF. DNA for the CDR3: TGTGCCAGCAGCCCACGGACAGCCGGGAACACCGGGGAGCTGTTTTTT. This chain uses TRBV7-2 with TRBJ2-2, with D perhaps matching TRBD1 (6 bases). CDR3 length equals 16 residues. CDR1 and CDR2 from the germline V gene are SGHTA and FQGNSA. V lost 5 bases and J lost 1, with 14 bases in between.

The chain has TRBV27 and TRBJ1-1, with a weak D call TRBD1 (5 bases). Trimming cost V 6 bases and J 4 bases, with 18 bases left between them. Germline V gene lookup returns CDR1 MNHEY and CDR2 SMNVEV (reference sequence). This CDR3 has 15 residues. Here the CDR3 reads CASSPNRGRRTEAFF. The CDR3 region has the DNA TGTGCCAGCAGCCCAAACCGGGGACGACGCACTGAAGCTTTCTTT.

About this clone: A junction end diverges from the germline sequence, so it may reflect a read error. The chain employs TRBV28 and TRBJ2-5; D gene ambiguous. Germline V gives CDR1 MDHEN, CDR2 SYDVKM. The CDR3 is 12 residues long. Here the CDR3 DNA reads TGTGCCAGCAGTTTATTAAGAGAGGCCCAGTACTTC. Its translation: CASSLLREAQYF.

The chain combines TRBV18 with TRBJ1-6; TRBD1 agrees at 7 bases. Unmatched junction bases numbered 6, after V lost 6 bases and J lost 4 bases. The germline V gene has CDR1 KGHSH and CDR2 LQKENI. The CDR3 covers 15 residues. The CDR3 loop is CASSPGQAYNSPLHF. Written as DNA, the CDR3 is TGTGCCAGCTCTCCAGGACAGGCTTATAATTCACCCCTCCACTTT.

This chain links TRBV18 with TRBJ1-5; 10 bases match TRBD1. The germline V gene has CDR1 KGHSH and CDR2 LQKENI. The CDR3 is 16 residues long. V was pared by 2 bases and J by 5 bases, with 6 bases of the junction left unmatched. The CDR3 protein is CASSPKGQGPYQPQHF. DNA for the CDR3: TGTGCCAGCTCACCAAAGGGACAGGGGCCATATCAGCCCCAGCATTTT.

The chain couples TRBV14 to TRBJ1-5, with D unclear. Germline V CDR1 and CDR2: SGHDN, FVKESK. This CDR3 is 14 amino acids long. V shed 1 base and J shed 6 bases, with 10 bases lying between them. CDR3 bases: TGTGCCAGCAGCCAAGTTCGCGTAGCTCAGCCCCAGCATTTT. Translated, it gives CASSQVRVAQPQHF.